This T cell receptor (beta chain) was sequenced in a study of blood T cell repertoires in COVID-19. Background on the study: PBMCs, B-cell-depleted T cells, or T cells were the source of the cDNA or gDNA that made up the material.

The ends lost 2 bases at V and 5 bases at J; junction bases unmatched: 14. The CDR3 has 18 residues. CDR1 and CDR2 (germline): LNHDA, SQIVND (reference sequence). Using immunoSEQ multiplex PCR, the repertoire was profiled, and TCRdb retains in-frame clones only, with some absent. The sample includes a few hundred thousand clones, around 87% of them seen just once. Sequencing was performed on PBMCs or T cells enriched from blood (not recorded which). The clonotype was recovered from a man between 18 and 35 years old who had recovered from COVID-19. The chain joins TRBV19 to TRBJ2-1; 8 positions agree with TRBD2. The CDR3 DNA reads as TGTGCCAGTAGTATAAAGTCCTCGTCCAGCGGGAGTCACAATGAGCAGTTCTTC. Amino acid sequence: CASSIKSSSSGSHNEQFF.